The T cell receptor (beta chain) described here comes from a study of CD8+ T cells in alopecia areata. Study conclusions and caveats: Relative to normal scalp, lesional scalp, especially alopecia totalis/universalis, showed higher clonality.

From alopecia areata patients, lesional scalp punch biopsies and peripheral blood were collected. T lymphocytes (CD4+ and CD8+) were sorted from PBMCs. Germline CDR1 is PRHDT and CDR2 is FYEKMQ (reference sequence). The V gene lost 2 bases and the J gene lost 10 bases, with 9 bases spanning the gap. The CDR3 spans 13 residues. cDNA reverse transcribed from extracted RNA served as the sequencing template. TCRdb keeps only in-frame clones here, not all; method: immunoSEQ multiplex PCR. The repertoire holds hundreds of thousands of clones, 67% seen once, with around 1.2% in the top ten. As concerns this clone: What it recognizes is unknown.

Sequences were derived from CD4+ T cells sorted from blood, sampled at week 0. The J gene is TRBJ1-6, the V gene TRBV13; D is perhaps TRBD1 (5 bases). This TCR was sampled from a human donor with alopecia areata. The CDR3 DNA is TGTGCCAGCAGCTTAAGGGGTAACTCACCCCTCCACTTT. Translated: CASSLRGNSPLHF.